This passage covers 10 T cell receptor beta chains from one sample sequenced in a study of T cells in severe cutaneous drug reactions. Carbamazepine had induced Stevens-Johnson syndrome or toxic epidermal necrolysis in the sequenced donors. Bulk and single-cell libraries used iRepertoire multiplex PCR with TCR subtype-specific primers. TCRdb processed the multiplex PCR reads again and assigns one entry to each CDR3 protein, with no DNA. Listed are some 7,600 distinct CDR3 sequences; around 26% falls within the top ten. Specimen: cells from a skin blister. Receptor source: a human donor with a severe cutaneous adverse drug reaction.

This sequence joins TRBV27 and TRBJ1-2; there is no DNA to check the TCRdb D call of TRBD1. The CDR3 runs to 15 residues. Germline V gives CDR1 MNHEY, CDR2 SMNVEV (reference sequence). The CDR3 region is CASRGTAPTNYGYTF.

This chain joins TRBV10-3 and TRBJ2-5. The CDR3 runs to 11 residues. Per the germline V gene, CDR1 is ENHRY and CDR2 is SYGVKD. CDR3 region: CAISGGETQYF.

The chain links TRBV19 to TRBJ2-1; TCRdb designates TRBD1, a call that cannot be tested without DNA. The CDR3 consists of 14 residues. Germline CDR1 is LNHDA and CDR2 is SQIVND (reference sequence). Here the CDR3 reads CASSFREVIYEQFF.

This clonotype shows up as medium-sized by frequency. The chain couples TRBV4-1 to TRBJ2-7; TCRdb calls TRBD1, which cannot be checked without DNA. Germline CDR1 is MGHRA and CDR2 is YSYEKL. This CDR3 is 14 amino acids long. CDR3 amino acids: CASSRRTALNEQYF.

This chain uses TRBV5-1 with TRBJ2-7; no DNA is available, so the TRBD1 call from TCRdb remains unchecked. The CDR3 is made up of 12 amino acids. The V gene's germline CDR1 is SGHRS and CDR2 YFSETQ. CDR3 loop: CASSLTGSEQYF. The full variable domain, its missing parts supplied by reference TRBV5-1 and TRBJ2-7, is KAGVTQTPRYLIKTRGQQVTLSCSPISGHRSVSWYQQTPGQGLQFLFEYFSETQRNKGNFPGRFSGRQFSNSRSEMNVSTLELGDSALYLCASSLTGSEQYFGPGTRLTVT.

The chain links TRBV19 to TRBJ2-1. The CDR3 consists of 11 residues. Per germline, CDR1 LNHDA and CDR2 SQIVND (reference sequence). CDR3 region: CASSIYNEQFF.

The rearrangement uses TRBV28 and TRBJ2-7; the D call of TRBD2 rests on TCRdb alone, since no DNA is present to check it. The CDR3 extends over 13 amino acids. Germline loops: CDR1 MDHEN, CDR2 SYDVKM. The CDR3 is CASTPPKSYEQYF. Full variable domain (remainder filled in from reference TRBV28 and TRBJ2-7): DVKVTQSSRYLVKRTGEKVFLECVQDMDHENMFWYRQDPGLGLRLIYFSYDVKMKEKGDIPEGYSVSREKKERFSLILESASTNQTSMYLCASTPPKSYEQYFGPGTRLTVT.

The V and J genes are TRBV5-1 and TRBJ2-7; TCRdb selects TRBD1, and the lack of DNA leaves this call unchecked. The CDR3 totals 13 residues. The germline V gene has CDR1 SGHRS and CDR2 YFSETQ. CDR3 protein: CASSAGTAYEQYF.

This chain links TRBV18 with TRBJ2-3. Germline V gene sequence: CDR1 KGHSH, CDR2 LQKENI. CDR3 length: 12 residues. This CDR3 is CASSHQADTQYF.

This chain connects TRBV4-1 to TRBJ2-5; with no DNA, the TCRdb D assignment of TRBD2 cannot be verified. Germline V gene lookup returns CDR1 MGHRA and CDR2 YSYEKL. This CDR3 has 15 residues. This CDR3 reads CASSQGAAGGETQYF.